This TCR beta chain originates from a study of CD8+ T cells in alopecia areata. About the study: Oral tofacitinib (5 to 10 mg twice daily) was administered to treated patients.

CDR3 length equals 14 residues. Trimming left V 1 base short and J 3 bases short, with 9 bases between. The germline V gene has CDR1 SNHLY and CDR2 FYNNEI. Specified treatment: oral pan-JAK inhibitor, 5-10 mg twice daily. Peripheral blood and lesional scalp punch biopsies were taken from alopecia areata patients. TCR sequencing used cDNA made by reverse transcription of extracted RNA. Clones were read by immunoSEQ multiplex PCR, and TCRdb kept only the in-frame ones, dropping some. Here the sample spans about 200,000 clones, roughly 50% being singletons. The receptor comes from a human donor with alopecia areata. The chain carries TRBV2 and TRBJ1-2; D gene uncertain. The sequenced sample was CD4+ T cells sorted from blood, obtained at week 24, from a patient treated with tofacitinib. The CDR3 bases are TGTGCCAGCAGTGAAGAGGCGGGTGACTATGGCTACACCTTC. It translates to CASSEEAGDYGYTF.